Below are 21 T cell receptor beta chains sequenced from a single sample in a study of shared clonotypes between healthy human individuals. CD45RO-negative, CCR7-positively selected cells formed the naive CD8 fraction, excluding terminally differentiated effector memory CD45RA+ cells. The table came from immunoSEQ multiplex PCR; TCRdb's copy has only in-frame clones and leaves some out. The table has roughly 1,800,000 clones, about 95% seen once. Sample: naive CD8+ T cells sorted from blood. The receptor source for this set is a man aged 18 to 35 in good health.

The chain links TRBV2 to TRBJ1-5, with a weak D call TRBD1 (6 bases). The CDR3 extends over 17 amino acids. V lost 1 base and J lost 5, with 18 bases in between. Germline-derived CDR1 and CDR2 are SNHLY and FYNNEI. CDR3 in amino acids: CASSEVGGGSGDQPQHF. In DNA, the CDR3 is TGTGCCAGCAGTGAAGTAGGAGGGGGGAGCGGGGATCAGCCCCAGCATTTT.

J is TRBJ2-2 and V is TRBV27; the match to TRBD2 covers 8 bases. The CDR3 is 15 amino acids. Germline V CDR1 and CDR2: MNHEY, SMNVEV (reference sequence). The V segment lost 4 bases and the J segment 7 bases; nucleotides outside the gene matches: 8. The CDR3 here is CASSSRAGVSGELFF. The DNA for the CDR3 is TGTGCCAGCAGTTCGAGAGCGGGAGTAAGCGGGGAGCTGTTTTTT.

With regard to this clone: The same CDR3 can be traced to other DNA sequences in this sample. This chain uses TRBV19 with TRBJ2-7, with 10 bases lining up with TRBD1. V was clipped by 6 bases and J by 0 bases; unmatched bases: 5. The CDR3 is 15 residues long. Per germline, CDR1 LNHDA and CDR2 SQIVND (reference sequence). The CDR3 DNA reads TGTGCCAGTAGCCCTGGGACAGGGGCCTCCTACGAGCAGTACTTC. Translating it yields CASSPGTGASYEQYF. The whole variable domain, remainder taken from reference TRBV19 and TRBJ2-7, is DGGITQSPKYLFRKEGQNVTLSCEQNLNHDAMYWYRQDPGQGLRLIYYSQIVNDFQKGDIAEGYSVSREKKESFPLTVTSAQKNPTAFYLCASSPGTGASYEQYFGPGTRLTVT.

The V call is TRBV1, the J call TRBJ2-7; TRBD1 is the table's D call, not checked against the DNA. TRBV1 is annotated as a pseudogene. This CDR3 contains 13 residues. CDR3 DNA sequence: TGCACCAGCGGCCGTGGGCCCCTTTACGAGCAGTACTTC. It is translated as CTSGRGPLYEQYF.

The chain joins TRBV4-3 to TRBJ2-3; perhaps D is TRBD1 or TRBD2 (5 bases each). The V gene's germline CDR1 is LGHNA and CDR2 YSLEER. CDR3 length: 17 residues. The germline V and J ends were trimmed by 4 bases and 0 bases, with 17 bases remaining between them. CDR3 nucleotide sequence: TGCGCCAGCAGCCGGGAACCCGGGGCTCCTAGCACAGATACGCAGTATTTT. This gives the protein CASSREPGAPSTDTQYF.

This sequence joins TRBV6-5 and TRBJ2-7, with 7 bases aligning to TRBD2. The ends lost 0 bases at V and 6 bases at J; junction bases unmatched: 5. Germline lookup yields CDR1 MNHEY and CDR2 SVGAGI. This CDR3 contains 14 residues. The CDR3 loop reads CASSYSTSLGEQYF. The CDR3 DNA is TGTGCCAGCAGTTACTCGACTAGCTTGGGCGAGCAGTACTTC.

The chain is built from TRBV19 and TRBJ2-3; no firm D call. Germline CDR1 LNHDA, CDR2 SQIVND (reference sequence). V lost 10 bases to trimming and J lost 5 bases, with 28 bases between them. CDR3 size: 17 residues. The CDR3 spells CATSSIEASGSLDTQYF. The CDR3 region has the DNA TGTGCCACCTCAAGTATAGAGGCCTCCGGAAGCTTAGATACGCAGTATTTT. Full variable domain (remainder filled in from reference TRBV19 and TRBJ2-3): DGGITQSPKYLFRKEGQNVTLSCEQNLNHDAMYWYRQDPGQGLRLIYYSQIVNDFQKGDIAEGYSVSREKKESFPLTVTSAQKNPTAFYLCATSSIEASGSLDTQYFGPGTRLTVL.

The chain employs TRBV28 and TRBJ1-5; D perhaps matches TRBD1 (6 bases). The CDR3 runs to 16 residues. CDR1 is MDHEN, CDR2 SYDVKM, per germline. The V end was cut by 3 bases, the J end by 2 bases, with 14 bases between. The DNA of the CDR3 is TGTGCCAGCAGTTTGAGGGGGGGCGATGGCAATCAGCCCCAGCATTTT. This encodes CASSLRGGDGNQPQHF.

The CDR3 DNA reads TGTGCCAGCAGCTTAGTATGGGAGAACACTGAAGCTTTCTTT. Amino acid sequence: CASSLVWENTEAFF. The chain combines TRBV7-8 with TRBJ1-1; D unresolved. Germline values: CDR1 SGHVS, CDR2 FQNEAQ. Trimming pared 1 base from V and 1 base from J, leaving 7 bases between. This CDR3 spans 14 amino acids.

Concerning this clone: The identical CDR3 is also encoded by other nucleotide sequences in the sample. The J gene is TRBJ2-7, the V gene TRBV11-2, with TRBD1 matching over 7 bases. The V gene's germline CDR1 is SGHAT and CDR2 FQNNGV. CDR3 length equals 15 residues. The J segment lost 1 base and the V segment lost 0 bases, leaving 3 bases of the junction unmatched. CDR3 sequence: CASSLEGQSSYEQYF. The CDR3 nucleotides read TGTGCCAGCAGCTTAGAGGGACAGAGTTCCTACGAGCAGTACTTC. The full variable domain, completed using reference TRBV11-2 and TRBJ2-7, is EAGVAQSPRYKIIEKRQSVAFWCNPISGHATLYWYQQILGQGPKLLIQFQNNGVVDDSQLPKDRFSAERLKGVDSTLKIQPAKLEDSAVYLCASSLEGQSSYEQYFGPGTRLTVT.

The CDR3 DNA reads as TGTGCCATCAGGGACGGGCCGGGATATAGAACAGATACGCAGTATTTT. Translated: CAIRDGPGYRTDTQYF. This chain joins TRBV10-3 and TRBJ2-3; D may be TRBD2 (5 bases). The CDR3 contains 16 residues. Germline CDR1 reads ENHRY; CDR2 reads SYGVKD. The V and J ends lost 6 bases and 3 bases respectively, with 19 bases between them.

About this clone: At one end the junction does not follow the germline gene, possibly because of a read error. V and J are TRBV11-2 and TRBJ2-1, with 10 bases matching TRBD2. Germline V gene sequence: CDR1 SGHAT, CDR2 FQNNGV. The CDR3 is made up of 13 amino acids. DNA for the CDR3: TGTGCCAGCAGCCCTCAGGGACTAGCGAGCGTGGTCTTC. It translates to CASSPQGLASVVF.

The V and J genes are TRBV4-1 and TRBJ2-7; D perhaps matches TRBD1 (6 bases). Germline V CDR1 and CDR2: MGHRA, YSYEKL. V dropped 0 bases and J dropped 3 bases, with 12 bases sitting between them. The CDR3 runs 15 residues. The CDR3 nucleotides read TGCGCCAGCAGCCAAGATCAGGGGACCCACTACGAGCAGTACTTC. Translation: CASSQDQGTHYEQYF.

The chain combines TRBV27 with TRBJ1-1; weak D call: TRBD1 (6 bases). Deletions cut 3 bases from V and 1 base from J, with 12 bases between. The CDR3 extends over 15 amino acids. Germline V gene sequence: CDR1 MNHEY, CDR2 SMNVEV (reference sequence). The CDR3 DNA follows: TGTGCCAGCAGTTTGTTGGGGGCCGGGAACACTGAAGCTTTCTTT. Protein product: CASSLLGAGNTEAFF.

The chain employs TRBV13 and TRBJ2-7; D is ambiguous. V gave up 0 bases and J gave up 2 bases, with 11 bases separating them. There are 15 residues in the CDR3. The germline CDR1 and CDR2 sequences are PRHDT and FYEKMQ (reference sequence). The CDR3 coding sequence is TGTGCCAGCAGCTTAGGCCAAGCGTTTCCCTACGAGCAGTACTTC. Its translation is CASSLGQAFPYEQYF.

The chain couples TRBV11-2 to TRBJ2-3; TRBD2 aligns across 10 bases. The germline gives CDR1 SGHAT, CDR2 FQNNGV. The trim removed 5 bases at V and 0 bases at J, leaving 11 bases unmatched. CDR3 size: 18 residues. The CDR3 protein is CASSRELAGSTSTDTQYF. The CDR3 coding sequence is TGTGCCAGCAGCAGGGAACTAGCGGGATCAACAAGCACAGATACGCAGTATTTT.

Details on this clone: Other DNA sequences in the sample encode the same CDR3. The rearrangement joins TRBV2 to TRBJ2-3; no clear D gene. Germline lookup yields CDR1 SNHLY and CDR2 FYNNEI. Trimming removed 4 bases from V and 1 base from J, with 3 bases in between. The CDR3 has 12 amino acids. CDR3 loop: CASSAGTDTQYF. CDR3 DNA: TGTGCCAGCAGTGCTGGCACAGATACGCAGTATTTT.

The rearrangement links TRBV6-6 to TRBJ2-2; no clear D. Trimming removed 4 bases at V and 4 bases at J, with 7 bases between. The CDR3 length is 13 residues. Germline CDR1 MNHNY, CDR2 SVGAGI (reference sequence). DNA of the CDR3: TGTGCCAGCAGTTCGGACGGCACCGGGGAGCTGTTTTTT. This sequence encodes CASSSDGTGELFF.

CDR3 sequence (DNA): TGTGCCAGCAGCTTAGCGGGACTAGCGGGAGTAGGCGATACGCAGTATTTT. Amino acid sequence: CASSLAGLAGVGDTQYF. This rearrangement joins TRBV7-9 to TRBJ2-3; 14 nucleotides line up with TRBD2. Germline V gene sequence: CDR1 SEHNR, CDR2 FQNEAQ (reference sequence). The V and J ends lost 0 bases and 6 bases, in that order; junction bases with no gene match: 5. The CDR3 is 17 amino acids. Complete variable domain (other parts from reference TRBV7-9 and TRBJ2-3): DTGVSQNPRHKITKRGQNVTFRCDPISEHNRLYWYRQTLGQGPEFLTYFQNEAQLEKSRLLSDRFSAERPKGSFSTLEIQRTEQGDSAMYLCASSLAGLAGVGDTQYFGPGTRLTVL.

The chain has TRBV6-5 and TRBJ2-6; D ambiguous. Looked up from germline, CDR1 is MNHEY and CDR2 is SVGAGI. The CDR3 is 13 residues long. V lost 3 bases and J lost 3, with 3 bases in between. The CDR3 sequence: CASSYVGANVLTF. DNA of the CDR3: TGTGCCAGCAGTTATGTTGGGGCCAACGTCCTGACTTTC.

This clone was found once. V gene TRBV18 combines with J gene TRBJ2-5, with 9 bases matching TRBD2. Germline assignment: CDR1 KGHSH and CDR2 LQKENI. V was clipped by 4 bases and J by 3 bases; unmatched bases: 12. This CDR3 region has 17 residues. CDR3 DNA: TGTGCCAGCTCACGCCAGCCCCTGACTAGCGGTGAAGAGACCCAGTACTTC. Translated, it gives CASSRQPLTSGEETQYF.